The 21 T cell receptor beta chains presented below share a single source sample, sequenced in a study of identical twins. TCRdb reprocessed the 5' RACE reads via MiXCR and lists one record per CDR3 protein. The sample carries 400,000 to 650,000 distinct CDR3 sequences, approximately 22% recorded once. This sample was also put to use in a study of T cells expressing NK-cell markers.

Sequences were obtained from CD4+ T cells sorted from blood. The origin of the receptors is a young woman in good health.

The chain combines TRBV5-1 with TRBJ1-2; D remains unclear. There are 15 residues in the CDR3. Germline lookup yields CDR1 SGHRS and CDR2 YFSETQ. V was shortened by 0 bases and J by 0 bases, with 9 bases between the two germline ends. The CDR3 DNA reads TGCGCCAGCAGCTTGGATGGGGAGTCTAACTATGGCTACACCTTC. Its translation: CASSLDGESNYGYTF.

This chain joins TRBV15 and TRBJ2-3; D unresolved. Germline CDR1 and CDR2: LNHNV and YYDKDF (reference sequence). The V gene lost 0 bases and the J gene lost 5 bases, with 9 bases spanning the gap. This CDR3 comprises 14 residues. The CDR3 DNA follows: TGTGCCACCAGCAGAGATCTGGGTAGAGATACGCAGTATTTT. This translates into CATSRDLGRDTQYF.

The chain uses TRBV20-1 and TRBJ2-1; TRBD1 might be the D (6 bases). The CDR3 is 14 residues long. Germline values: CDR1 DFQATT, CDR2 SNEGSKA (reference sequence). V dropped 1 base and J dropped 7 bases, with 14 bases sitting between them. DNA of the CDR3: TGCAGTGCTAGAGCTCAAACAGGGTGGAATGAGCAGTTCTTC. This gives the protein CSARAQTGWNEQFF.

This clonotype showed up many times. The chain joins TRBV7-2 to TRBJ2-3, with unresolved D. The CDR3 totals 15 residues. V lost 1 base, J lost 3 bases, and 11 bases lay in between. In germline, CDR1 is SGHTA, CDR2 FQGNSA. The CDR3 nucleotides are TGTGCCAGCAGCTTAGTTTACAGCCGAACAGATACGCAGTATTTT. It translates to CASSLVYSRTDTQYF.

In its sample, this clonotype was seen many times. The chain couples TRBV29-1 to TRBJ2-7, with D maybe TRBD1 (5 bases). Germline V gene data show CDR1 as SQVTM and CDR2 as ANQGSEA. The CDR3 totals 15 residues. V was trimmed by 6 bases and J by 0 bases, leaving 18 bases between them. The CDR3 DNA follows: TGCAGCGTCCACGTCCAGGGTCGGCCCTCCTACGAGCAGTACTTC. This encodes CSVHVQGRPSYEQYF.

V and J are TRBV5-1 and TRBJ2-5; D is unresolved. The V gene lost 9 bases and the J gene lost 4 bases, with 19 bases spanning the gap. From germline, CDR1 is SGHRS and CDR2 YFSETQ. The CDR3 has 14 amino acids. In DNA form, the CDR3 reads TGCGCCACCACGGAGACACCCCTGGGAGAGACCCAGTACTTC. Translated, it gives CATTETPLGETQYF.

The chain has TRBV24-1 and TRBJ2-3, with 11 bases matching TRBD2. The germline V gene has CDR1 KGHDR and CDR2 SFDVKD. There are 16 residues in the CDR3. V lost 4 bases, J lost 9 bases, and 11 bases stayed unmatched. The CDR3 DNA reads TGTGCCACCAGTGACCCGACTAGCGGGATGGTTGACACGCAGTATTTT. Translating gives CATSDPTSGMVDTQYF.

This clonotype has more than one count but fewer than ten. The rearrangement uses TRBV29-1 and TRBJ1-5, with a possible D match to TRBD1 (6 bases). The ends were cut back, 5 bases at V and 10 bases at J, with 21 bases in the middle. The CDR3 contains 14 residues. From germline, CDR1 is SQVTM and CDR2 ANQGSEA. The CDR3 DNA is TGCAGCGTTCGGGCGGACAGCCCCCTTAAACCCCAGCATTTT. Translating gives CSVRADSPLKPQHF. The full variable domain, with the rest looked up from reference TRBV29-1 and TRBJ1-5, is SAVISQKPSRDICQRGTSLTIQCQVDSQVTMMFWYRQQPGQSLTLIATANQGSEATYESGFVIDKFPISRPNLTFSTLTVSNMSPEDSSIYLCSVRADSPLKPQHFGDGTRLSIL.

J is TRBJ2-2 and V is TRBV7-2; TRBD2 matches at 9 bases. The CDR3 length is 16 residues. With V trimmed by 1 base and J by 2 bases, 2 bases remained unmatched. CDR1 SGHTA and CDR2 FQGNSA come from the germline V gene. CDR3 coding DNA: TGTGCCAGCAGCTTAGTCGGGACTAGCAACACCGGGGAGCTGTTTTTT. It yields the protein CASSLVGTSNTGELFF.

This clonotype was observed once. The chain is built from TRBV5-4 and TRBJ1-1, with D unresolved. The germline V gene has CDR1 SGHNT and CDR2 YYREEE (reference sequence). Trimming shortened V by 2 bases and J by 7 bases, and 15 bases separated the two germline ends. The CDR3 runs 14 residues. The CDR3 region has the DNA TGTGCCAGCAGCTTATCAGACACGGTGGATGAAGCTTTCTTT. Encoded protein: CASSLSDTVDEAFF.

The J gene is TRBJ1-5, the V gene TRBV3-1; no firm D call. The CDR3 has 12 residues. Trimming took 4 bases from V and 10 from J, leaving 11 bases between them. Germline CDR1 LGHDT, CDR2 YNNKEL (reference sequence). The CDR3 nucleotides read TGTGCCAGCAGCCTACCCGATATTCCCCAGCATTTT. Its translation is CASSLPDIPQHF.

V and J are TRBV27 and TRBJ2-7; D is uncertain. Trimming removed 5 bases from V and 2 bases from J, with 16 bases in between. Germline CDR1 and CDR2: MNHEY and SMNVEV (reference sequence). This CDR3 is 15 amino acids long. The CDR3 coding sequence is TGTGCCAGCAGTCCCAGGAGCCCCCCTCCCTACGAGCAGTACTTC. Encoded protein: CASSPRSPPPYEQYF.

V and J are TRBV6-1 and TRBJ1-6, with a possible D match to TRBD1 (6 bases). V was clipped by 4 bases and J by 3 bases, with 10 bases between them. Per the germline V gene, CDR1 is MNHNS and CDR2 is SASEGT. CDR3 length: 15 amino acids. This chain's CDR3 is CASSVQGHYNSPLHF. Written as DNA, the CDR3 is TGTGCCAGCAGTGTACAGGGACACTATAATTCACCCCTCCACTTT.

The CDR3, as DNA: TGCAGTACGGGGGACAGGGAGAATGAAAAACTGTTTTTT. Residues: CSTGDRENEKLFF. V gene TRBV20-1 combines with J gene TRBJ1-4; TRBD1 matches at 9 bases. Germline V gene data show CDR1 as DFQATT and CDR2 as SNEGSKA (reference sequence). After removal of 8 bases from V and 5 bases from J, the junction contained 6 bases not matched to a gene. CDR3 length: 13 amino acids.

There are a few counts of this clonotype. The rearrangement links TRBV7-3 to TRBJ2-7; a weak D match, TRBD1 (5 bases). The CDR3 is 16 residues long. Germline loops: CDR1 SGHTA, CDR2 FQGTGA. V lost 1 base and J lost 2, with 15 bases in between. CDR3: CASSLNPLGRAYEQYF. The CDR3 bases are TGTGCCAGCAGCTTAAATCCCCTTGGCAGGGCCTACGAGCAGTACTTC.

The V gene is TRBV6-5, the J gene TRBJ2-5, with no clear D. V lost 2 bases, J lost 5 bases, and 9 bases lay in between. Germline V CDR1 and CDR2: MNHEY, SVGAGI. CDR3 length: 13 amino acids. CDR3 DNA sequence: TGTGCCAGCAGTTACCAAGTCGCGGAGACCCAGTACTTC. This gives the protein CASSYQVAETQYF.

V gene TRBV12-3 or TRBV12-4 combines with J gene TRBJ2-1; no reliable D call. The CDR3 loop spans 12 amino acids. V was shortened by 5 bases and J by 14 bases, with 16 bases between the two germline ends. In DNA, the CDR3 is TGTGCCAGCAGTCCAAACCGGGTTCTTAAGTTCTTC. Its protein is CASSPNRVLKFF.

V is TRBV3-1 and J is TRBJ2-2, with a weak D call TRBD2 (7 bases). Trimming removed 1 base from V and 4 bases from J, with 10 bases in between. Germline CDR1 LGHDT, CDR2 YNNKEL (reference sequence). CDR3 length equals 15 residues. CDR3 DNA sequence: TGTGCCAGCAGCCAAGCGGGGGGCGGCACCGGGGAGCTGTTTTTT. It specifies CASSQAGGGTGELFF.

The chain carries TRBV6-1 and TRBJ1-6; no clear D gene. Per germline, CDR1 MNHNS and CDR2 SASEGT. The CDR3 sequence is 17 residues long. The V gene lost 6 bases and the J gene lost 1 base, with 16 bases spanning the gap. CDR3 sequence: CASSTPPGRSYNSPLHF. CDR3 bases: TGTGCCAGCAGCACTCCCCCGGGTCGGTCCTATAATTCACCCCTCCACTTT.

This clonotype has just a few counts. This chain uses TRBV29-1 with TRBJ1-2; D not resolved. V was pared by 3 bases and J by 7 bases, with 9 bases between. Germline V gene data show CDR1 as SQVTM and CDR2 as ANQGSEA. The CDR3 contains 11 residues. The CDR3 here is CSVDLASGYTF. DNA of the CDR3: TGCAGCGTTGACCTGGCAAGTGGCTACACCTTC. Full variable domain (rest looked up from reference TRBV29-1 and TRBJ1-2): SAVISQKPSRDICQRGTSLTIQCQVDSQVTMMFWYRQQPGQSLTLIATANQGSEATYESGFVIDKFPISRPNLTFSTLTVSNMSPEDSSIYLCSVDLASGYTFGSGTRLTVV.

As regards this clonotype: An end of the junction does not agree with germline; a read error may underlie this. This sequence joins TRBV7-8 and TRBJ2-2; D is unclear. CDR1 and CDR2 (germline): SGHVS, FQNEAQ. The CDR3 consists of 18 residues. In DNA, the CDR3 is TGTGCCGGCAGCTTAGCTAGGACCCAGGTCTCGAACACCGGGGAGCTGTTTTTT. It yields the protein CAGSLARTQVSNTGELFF. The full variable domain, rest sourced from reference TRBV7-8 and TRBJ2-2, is GAGVSQSPRYKVAKRGQDVALRCDPISGHVSLFWYQQALGQGPEFLTYFQNEAQLDKSGLPSDRFFAERPEGSVSTLKIQRTQQEDSAVYLCAGSLARTQVSNTGELFFGEGSRLTVL.